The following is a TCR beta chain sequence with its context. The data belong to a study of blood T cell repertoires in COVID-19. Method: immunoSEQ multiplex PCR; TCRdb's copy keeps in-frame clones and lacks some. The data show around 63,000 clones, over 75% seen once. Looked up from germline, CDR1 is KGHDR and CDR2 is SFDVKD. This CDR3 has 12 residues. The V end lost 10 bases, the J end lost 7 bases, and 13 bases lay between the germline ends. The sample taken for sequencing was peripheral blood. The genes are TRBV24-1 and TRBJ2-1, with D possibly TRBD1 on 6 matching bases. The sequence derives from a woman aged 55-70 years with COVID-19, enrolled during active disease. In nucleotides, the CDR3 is TGTGCCACTTCGGGACAAATAAATGAGCAGTTCTTC. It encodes CATSGQINEQFF.